The sequence of this TCR beta chain was determined in a study of glioma-infiltrating T cells after dendritic cell vaccination. In the study overall: Treatment, given 2003 to 2012, was autologous tumor lysate-pulsed dendritic cell vaccination.

Time point specified: after dendritic cell vaccination, including at tumor progression/relapse. Selection required adequate fresh-frozen tumor tissue plus more than two years' survival data. Whole-study findings and limits: TCR clonality showed no direct relationship with survival.

A note on this clone: Antigen unknown.

The CDR3 is made up of 15 amino acids. Between the trimmed V and J ends, which lost 0 bases and 0 bases, there was a span of 6 bases. The germline V gene has CDR1 SEHNR and CDR2 FQNEAQ (reference sequence). Sequencing was performed with immunoSEQ multiplex PCR; in TCRdb, only in-frame clones are kept and a portion is missing. The sample consists of around 78,000 clones, less than 85% of them appearing once. This TCR derives from a human donor with glioblastoma. The chain couples TRBV7-9 to TRBJ2-1; D remains unclear. This specimen consisted of blood, obtained after dendritic cell vaccination. Here the CDR3 reads CASSLALSSYNEQFF. For the CDR3, the DNA is TGTGCCAGCAGCTTAGCTCTCAGCTCCTACAATGAGCAGTTCTTC.